The clone carrying this T cell receptor beta chain occurred a few times. The antigen remains undetermined. V was trimmed by 2 bases and J by 10 bases, leaving 21 bases between them. CDR1 ENHRY and CDR2 SYGVKD come from the germline V gene. The CDR3 loop spans 16 amino acids. This entry comes from a study of response to subunit inactivated influenza vaccine. TCRdb re-analysed the RT-PCR reads in MiXCR, keeping a single row per CDR3 protein. This table has 800,000 or so distinct CDR3 sequences, over 20% appearing once. Regarding the study as a whole: Authors suggested each seasonal influenza vaccination recruits few new T cells.

The chain has TRBV10-3 and TRBJ2-1, with D unclear. The sample in question was PBMCs from blood, obtained around 5 days after vaccination. The sequence derives from a man between 50 and 59 years old who received an inactivated influenza vaccine. CDR3 in amino acids: CAISENQDRSVSEQFF. The CDR3 coding sequence is TGTGCCATCAGTGAGAACCAGGATAGGTCCGTATCCGAGCAGTTCTTC.